Below are 28 T cell receptor beta chains sequenced from a single sample in a study of T cell responses to AZD1222 COVID-19 vaccine. TCRdb keeps only in-frame clones here, not all; method: immunoSEQ multiplex PCR. The sample holds about 210,000 clones, 92% seen once. This specimen consisted of peripheral blood, obtained on day 0 of AZD1222 vaccination. The receptors were gathered from an adult in good health.

This clone was seen a single time. J is TRBJ1-5 and V is TRBV19; D gene unclear. V gave up 1 base and J gave up 7 bases, with 8 bases separating them. Germline V gene lookup returns CDR1 LNHDA and CDR2 SQIVND (reference sequence). CDR3 size: 13 residues. CDR3 coding DNA: TGTGCCAGTAGTATAGCAGCGTTCCAGCCCCAGCATTTT. This translates into CASSIAAFQPQHF. Together with reference TRBV19 and TRBJ1-5, the CDR3 gives the full variable domain: DGGITQSPKYLFRKEGQNVTLSCEQNLNHDAMYWYRQDPGQGLRLIYYSQIVNDFQKGDIAEGYSVSREKKESFPLTVTSAQKNPTAFYLCASSIAAFQPQHFGDGTRLSIL.

The chain is built from TRBV9 and TRBJ1-2; tentatively, D is TRBD1 (5 bases). Germline-derived CDR1 and CDR2 are SGDLS and YYNGEE. Trimming cost V 2 bases and J 3 bases, with 11 bases left between them. This CDR3 has 14 residues. The CDR3 nucleotides read TGTGCCAGCAGCGTGGACACGGCACACTATGGCTACACCTTC. Residues: CASSVDTAHYGYTF. The full variable domain, its missing parts supplied by reference TRBV9 and TRBJ1-2, is DSGVTQTPKHLITATGQRVTLRCSPRSGDLSVYWYQQSLDQGLQFLIQYYNGEERAKGNILERFSAQQFPDLHSELNLSSLELGDSALYFCASSVDTAHYGYTFGSGTRLTVV.

This clone showed up just a few times. The chain carries TRBV3-1 (or the pseudogene TRBV3-2) and TRBJ2-7; D may be TRBD2 (6 bases). CDR1 and CDR2 from the germline V gene are LGHDT and YNNKEL (reference sequence). The CDR3 extends over 14 amino acids. V was cut by 6 bases and J by 1 base, with 13 bases left in between. The CDR3 nucleotides read TGTGCCAGCAGTCTACCCGGGACTTCCTACGAGCAGTACTTC. This sequence encodes CASSLPGTSYEQYF.

The chain is built from TRBV3-1 (or the pseudogene TRBV3-2) and TRBJ1-2; D gene unclear. The CDR3 contains 13 residues. Germline V lookup: CDR1 LGHDT, CDR2 YNNKEL (reference sequence). The germline V and J ends were trimmed by 1 base and 4 bases, with 7 bases remaining between them. CDR3 loop: CASSQAQGYGYTF. The CDR3 coding sequence is TGTGCCAGCAGCCAAGCGCAAGGCTATGGCTACACCTTC.

V gene TRBV24-1 combines with J gene TRBJ2-3; 10 bases match TRBD2. CDR1 KGHDR and CDR2 SFDVKD come from the germline V gene. J was trimmed by 5 bases and V by 8 bases; bases with no gene match: 6. This CDR3 contains 14 residues. Here the CDR3 DNA reads TGTGCCACCAATGGAGCGGGGGGGGAAGATACGCAGTATTTT. It encodes CATNGAGGEDTQYF.

The gene calls are TRBV4-1 and TRBJ2-1; D unresolved. CDR1 MGHRA and CDR2 YSYEKL come from the germline V gene. This CDR3 has 14 amino acids. V lost 0 bases and J lost 8, with 11 bases in between. The CDR3 nucleotides are TGCGCCAGCAGCCAAGAGAAAGGGTGGGATGAGCAGTTCTTC. Its translation is CASSQEKGWDEQFF.

This chain joins TRBV5-6 and TRBJ1-1; TRBD1 is a possible D gene (6 bases). Germline V gene data show CDR1 as SGHDT and CDR2 as YYEEEE. The CDR3 is 14 amino acids. Trimming removed 2 bases at V and 2 bases at J, with 10 bases between. The CDR3 nucleotides read TGTGCCAGCAGCTTAAGGGGGATTAACACTGAAGCTTTCTTT. As protein: CASSLRGINTEAFF.

This chain uses TRBV6-5 with TRBJ1-2; 9 bases map to TRBD1. This CDR3 is 16 amino acids long. The V segment lost 2 bases and the J segment 6 bases; nucleotides outside the gene matches: 10. Per the germline V gene, CDR1 is MNHEY and CDR2 is SVGAGI. The CDR3 is CASSYHRDRASDGYTF. The CDR3, as DNA: TGTGCCAGCAGTTACCACCGGGACAGGGCTTCCGATGGCTACACCTTC.

This clone was counted a single time. This chain connects TRBV3-1 (or the pseudogene TRBV3-2) to TRBJ2-5; 7 positions match TRBD2. The CDR3 loop spans 16 amino acids. Germline CDR1 LGHDT, CDR2 YNNKEL (reference sequence). V was clipped by 4 bases and J by 2 bases; unmatched bases: 10. CDR3 bases: TGTGCCAGCAGCCCACAGGACCTAGCGGTTCAAGAGACCCAGTACTTC. Translating gives CASSPQDLAVQETQYF.

The chain couples TRBV5-4 to TRBJ1-3; D might be TRBD1 (5 bases). Germline V gene lookup returns CDR1 SGHNT and CDR2 YYREEE (reference sequence). V lost 3 bases and J 0 bases, leaving 13 bases between the germline ends. The length of the CDR3 is 16 residues. This CDR3 reads CASSWGTASSGNTIYF. The CDR3, as DNA: TGTGCCAGCAGCTGGGGGACTGCGAGCTCTGGAAACACCATATATTTT.

The V gene is TRBV7-2, the J gene TRBJ1-5, with D maybe TRBD1 (5 bases). Trimming left V 6 bases short and J 6 bases short, with 18 bases between. The germline V gene encodes CDR1 SGHTA and CDR2 FQGNSA. This CDR3 is built from 15 residues. CDR3 residues: CASSQNQGNVQPQHF. The CDR3 region has the DNA TGTGCCAGCAGTCAAAATCAGGGTAACGTTCAGCCCCAGCATTTT.

The rearrangement links TRBV5-1 to TRBJ1-3, with TRBD1 as a possible D gene (5 bases). The CDR3 contains 15 residues. Looked up from germline, CDR1 is SGHRS and CDR2 is YFSETQ. V was shortened by 3 bases and J by 0 bases, with 10 bases between the two germline ends. DNA of the CDR3: TGCGCCAGCAGCTACTCGGGGGACTCTGGAAACACCATATATTTT. Its protein is CASSYSGDSGNTIYF.

This chain joins TRBV2 and TRBJ2-7; possibly TRBD1 or TRBD2 for D (6 bases each). The germline V gene encodes CDR1 SNHLY and CDR2 FYNNEI. V was shortened by 4 bases and J by 5 bases, with 21 bases between the two germline ends. This CDR3 contains 16 residues. CDR3 coding DNA: TGTGCCAGCAGTGCCTGGCCGGAGGGTGGGGGCCACGAGCAGTACTTC. It yields the protein CASSAWPEGGGHEQYF.

The chain links TRBV6-5 to TRBJ2-7; weak D call: TRBD2 (6 bases). In germline, CDR1 is MNHEY, CDR2 SVGAGI. This CDR3 contains 13 residues. This CDR3 is CAGGRGVESEQYF. In DNA form, the CDR3 reads TGTGCAGGAGGGAGAGGGGTGGAGAGCGAGCAGTACTTC.

V gene TRBV3-1 (or the pseudogene TRBV3-2) combines with J gene TRBJ1-5; no clear D. Germline CDR1 is LGHDT and CDR2 is YNNKEL (reference sequence). The length of the CDR3 is 15 residues. V lost 4 bases to trimming and J lost 0 bases, with 10 bases between them. The CDR3, as DNA: TGTGCCAGCAGCCCCCACGGGGATAGCAATCAGCCCCAGCATTTT. It translates to CASSPHGDSNQPQHF.

The chain recombines TRBV19 with TRBJ1-3; D is unresolved. The CDR3 has 15 amino acids. Germline-derived CDR1 and CDR2 are LNHDA and SQIVND (reference sequence). Between the trimmed V and J ends, which lost 3 bases and 0 bases, there was a span of 9 bases. CDR3 region: CASSISGSSGNTIYF. The CDR3 DNA reads TGTGCCAGTAGTATTTCCGGGAGCTCTGGAAACACCATATATTTT.

This chain connects TRBV5-5 to TRBJ2-3, with TRBD2 matching over 11 bases. Germline values: CDR1 SGHKS, CDR2 YYEKEE (reference sequence). The CDR3 covers 17 residues. V lost 0 bases, J lost 5 bases, and 8 bases stayed unmatched. The CDR3 sequence is CASSLGPTSGGGDTQYF. The CDR3 coding sequence is TGTGCCAGCAGCTTGGGGCCTACTAGCGGGGGAGGAGATACGCAGTATTTT. Together with reference TRBV5-5 and TRBJ2-3, the CDR3 gives the full variable domain: DAGVTQSPTHLIKTRGQQVTLRCSPISGHKSVSWYQQVLGQGPQFIFQYYEKEERGRGNFPDRFSARQFPNYSSELNVNALLLGDSALYLCASSLGPTSGGGDTQYFGPGTRLTVL.

J is TRBJ1-2 and V is TRBV9; 10 bases fit TRBD1. Germline V gene lookup returns CDR1 SGDLS and CDR2 YYNGEE. J lost 6 bases, V lost 1 base, and 9 bases had no gene match. This CDR3 contains 16 residues. CDR3 loop: CASSVSGTGVGDGYTF. DNA for the CDR3: TGTGCCAGCAGCGTATCTGGGACAGGGGTAGGGGATGGCTACACCTTC.

The gene calls are TRBV19 and TRBJ1-5; D not resolved. The length of the CDR3 is 13 residues. The V end was cut by 1 base, the J end by 7 bases, with 8 bases between. Germline CDR1 reads LNHDA; CDR2 reads SQIVND (reference sequence). The CDR3 coding sequence is TGTGCCAGTAGTATAGCGCGGGAACAGCCCCAGCATTTT. Its protein is CASSIAREQPQHF. The variable domain in full, with the rest retrieved from reference TRBV19 and TRBJ1-5, is DGGITQSPKYLFRKEGQNVTLSCEQNLNHDAMYWYRQDPGQGLRLIYYSQIVNDFQKGDIAEGYSVSREKKESFPLTVTSAQKNPTAFYLCASSIAREQPQHFGDGTRLSIL.

This chain connects TRBV19 to TRBJ1-6; D ambiguous. V shed 3 bases and J shed 10 bases, with 16 bases lying between them. The germline gives CDR1 LNHDA, CDR2 SQIVND (reference sequence). This CDR3 region has 15 residues. In DNA form, the CDR3 reads TGTGCCAGTAGTATTCAGCCAGAAGCAGAATCACCCCTCCACTTT. As protein: CASSIQPEAESPLHF. Drawing the rest from reference TRBV19 and TRBJ1-6, the complete variable domain is DGGITQSPKYLFRKEGQNVTLSCEQNLNHDAMYWYRQDPGQGLRLIYYSQIVNDFQKGDIAEGYSVSREKKESFPLTVTSAQKNPTAFYLCASSIQPEAESPLHFGNGTRLTVT.

The chain uses TRBV3-1 (or the pseudogene TRBV3-2) and TRBJ2-2; 11 nucleotides line up with TRBD1. After removal of 1 base from V and 6 bases from J, the junction contained 7 bases not matched to a gene. The length of the CDR3 is 17 residues. Looked up from germline, CDR1 is LGHDT and CDR2 is YNNKEL (reference sequence). The CDR3 protein is CASSQGYGQGAAGELFF. DNA for the CDR3: TGTGCCAGCAGCCAAGGATATGGACAGGGGGCGGCCGGGGAGCTGTTTTTT.

V is TRBV5-4 and J is TRBJ1-2, with D tentatively TRBD1 (6 bases). Germline V CDR1 and CDR2: SGHNT, YYREEE (reference sequence). Trimming shortened V by 5 bases and J by 8 bases, and 19 bases separated the two germline ends. The CDR3 has 14 residues. Written as DNA, the CDR3 is TGTGCCAGCAGTCCCAAGGGGGGAGCAAGGGGCTACACCTTC. Translation: CASSPKGGARGYTF.

The chain carries TRBV2 and TRBJ1-1; no clear D gene. The V end was cut by 3 bases, the J end by 8 bases, with 7 bases between. This CDR3 is 11 amino acids long. CDR1 and CDR2 (germline): SNHLY, FYNNEI. This CDR3 is CASSEQDEAFF. The CDR3 bases are TGTGCCAGCAGTGAGCAGGACGAAGCTTTCTTT.

The chain is built from TRBV5-1 and TRBJ1-1; maybe TRBD1 (5 bases). V lost 4 bases and J lost 2, with 15 bases in between. CDR1 SGHRS and CDR2 YFSETQ come from the germline V gene. The CDR3 has 15 residues. CDR3 residues: CASSGTGNGNTEAFF. The CDR3 coding sequence is TGCGCCAGCAGCGGAACAGGAAATGGCAACACTGAAGCTTTCTTT. Combining the CDR3 with reference TRBV5-1 and TRBJ1-1 gives the whole variable domain KAGVTQTPRYLIKTRGQQVTLSCSPISGHRSVSWYQQTPGQGLQFLFEYFSETQRNKGNFPGRFSGRQFSNSRSEMNVSTLELGDSALYLCASSGTGNGNTEAFFGQGTRLTVV.

The DNA for the CDR3 is TGTGCCAGCAGGGAGAACACTGAAGCTTTCTTT. Its translation: CASRENTEAFF. The chain carries TRBV12-3 or TRBV12-4 and TRBJ1-1; D is unclear. This CDR3 comprises 11 residues. Between the trimmed V and J ends, which lost 6 bases and 1 base, there was a span of 3 bases.

The V and J genes are TRBV5-1 and TRBJ2-7; TRBD1 is a possible D gene (6 bases). The germline gives CDR1 SGHRS, CDR2 YFSETQ. The CDR3 extends over 12 amino acids. Trimming cost V 4 bases and J 3 bases, with 8 bases left between them. CDR3 residues: CASSATGYEQYF. The CDR3 bases are TGCGCCAGCAGCGCGACAGGCTACGAGCAGTACTTC.

The chain joins TRBV4-1 to TRBJ1-3; D remains unclear. Germline lookup yields CDR1 MGHRA and CDR2 YSYEKL. V was clipped by 0 bases and J by 0 bases, with 9 bases between them. The CDR3 is 16 amino acids. CDR3 sequence (DNA): TGCGCCAGCAGCCAAGAAGGACGGTTCTCTGGAAACACCATATATTTT. It translates to CASSQEGRFSGNTIYF.

This chain uses TRBV3-1 (or the pseudogene TRBV3-2) with TRBJ1-2; D is unclear. Germline V lookup: CDR1 LGHDT, CDR2 YNNKEL (reference sequence). This CDR3 is built from 12 residues. Between the trimmed V and J ends, which lost 1 base and 8 bases, there was a span of 8 bases. In nucleotides, the CDR3 is TGTGCCAGCAGCCAAGGGAACCCAGGCTACACCTTC. It codes for CASSQGNPGYTF.